Listed below are T cell receptor beta chains from one sample, sequenced in a study of blood T cell repertoires in COVID-19. Data came from immunoSEQ multiplex PCR; TCRdb stores just in-frame clones and leaves some out. The top ten clones hold approximately 7.8% of a sample with under 200,000 clones, roughly 80% of them seen once. Sequenced sample: peripheral blood. The receptors here all came from a woman aged 55 to 70 with COVID-19, enrolled during active disease. Both conserved end residues are part of each CDR3. The D gene is left open where the match is weak. Rows give clone size only sometimes, using once, few, many, or a class for an expanded clone.

abundance	d_gene	v_gene	j_gene	CDR3nt	CDR3aa
.	.	TRBV18	TRBJ1-5	TGTGCCAGCTCACCACCGAGCGGGCAGAATAGTCAGCCCCAGCATTTT	CASSPPSGQNSQPQHF
.	.	TRBV6-5	TRBJ1-1	TGTGCCAGCAGCCCCACAGGGACGAACACTGAAGCTTTCTTT	CASSPTGTNTEAFF
.	.	TRBV28	TRBJ2-1	TGTGCCAGCAGTTTAGCAGGGGGGCTCTCCTACAATGAGCAGTTCTTC	CASSLAGGLSYNEQFF
.	TRBD1	TRBV5-8	TRBJ1-6	TGTGCCAGCAGTCCGGACAGGGCAAATTCACCCCTCCACTTT	CASSPDRANSPLHF
once	TRBD2	TRBV5-4	TRBJ2-3	TGTGCCAGCAGCCGACCATCCGGGCTAGCGGGAGGGCCGAATACGCAGTATTTT	CASSRPSGLAGGPNTQYF
.	.	TRBV7-3	TRBJ2-7	TGTGCCAGCAGCTTATCTGGCGGCTACGAGCAGTACTTC	CASSLSGGYEQYF
.	TRBD1	TRBV28	TRBJ2-3	TGTGCCAACGCAGACAGGGAGAAGGTTGATACGCAGTATTTT	CANADREKVDTQYF
.	.	TRBV14	TRBJ2-5	TGTGCCAGCAGCCAACGTGCAGGGGGGCCGGAGACCCAGTACTTC	CASSQRAGGPETQYF
few	.	TRBV7-9	TRBJ1-1	TGTGCCAGCAGCCTAGGACACGTGAACACTGAAGCTTTCTTT	CASSLGHVNTEAFF
many	.	TRBV4-3	TRBJ2-2	TGCGCCAGCAGCCAAGATACGGGGGCCGGGGAGCTGTTTTTT	CASSQDTGAGELFF
.	TRBD1	TRBV5-1	TRBJ1-3	TGCGCCAGCAGCCCCACTATGACAGGGGGGAATTTT	CASSPTMTGGNF
.	TRBD1	TRBV19	TRBJ1-2	TGTGCCAGTCAGCGCCCCCGACAGGGCCATGGCTACACCTTC	CASQRPRQGHGYTF
.	TRBD2	TRBV9	TRBJ2-5	TGTGCCAGCAGCGTTAGCGGGAGTAGGCTGGAGACCCAGTACTTC	CASSVSGSRLETQYF
.	.	TRBV3-1/TRBV3-2	TRBJ1-4	TGTGCCAGCAGCCAAGAACGTAGTCGTGAACTGTTTTTT	CASSQERSRELFF
.	.	TRBV2	TRBJ2-2	TGTGCCAGCAAACGGGAGACCGGGGAGCTGTTTTTT	CASKRETGELFF
.	.	TRBV29-1	TRBJ2-7	TGCAGCGTTGAGGAGAGCTCCTACGAGCAGTACTTC	CSVEESSYEQYF
.	TRBD1	TRBV28	TRBJ1-5	TGTGCCAGCAGTTTATTAACAGGGGATAGCAATCAGCCCCAGCATTTT	CASSLLTGDSNQPQHF
few	TRBD1	TRBV6-6	TRBJ2-1	TGTGCCAGCAGCTACCCCCGAGGAGCGACAGGGGAGCAGTTCTTC	CASSYPRGATGEQFF
.	.	TRBV28	TRBJ2-6	TGTGCCAGCAGTTTCAGGCGCTCTGGGGCCAACGTCCTGACTTTC	CASSFRRSGANVLTF
.	.	TRBV6-5	TRBJ1-5	TGTGCCAGCGACGTAGGAGGTAGCAATCAGCCCCAGCATTTT	CASDVGGSNQPQHF
.	TRBD1	TRBV12-5	TRBJ2-5	TGTGCTAGTGGCCCTACAGGGGTCTCGGTGACCCAGTACTTC	CASGPTGVSVTQYF
.	TRBD2	TRBV7-2	TRBJ2-2	TGTGCCAGCAGCCTAGCGGGGGGGCGAACCGGGGAGCTGTTTTTT	CASSLAGGRTGELFF
.	TRBD1	TRBV28	TRBJ1-2	TGTGCCAGCAGCCGAACGGACAGGGTGGAGGCTAACTATGGCTACACCTTC	CASSRTDRVEANYGYTF